One sample yielded the 6 T cell receptor beta chains listed below, sequenced in a study of T cells of healthy individuals. One entry per CDR3 protein results from TCRdb running MiXCR on the 5' RACE reads. Of about 100,000 distinct CDR3 sequences listed, 15% to 20% are singletons. The receptor source for this set is a human donor in good health.

The V call is TRBV6-5, the J call TRBJ2-7; 8 bases line up with TRBD2. Trimming removed 0 bases from V and 2 bases from J; junction bases left unmatched: 9. The CDR3 extends over 17 amino acids. Germline V CDR1 and CDR2: MNHEY, SVGAGI. Written as DNA, the CDR3 is TGTGCCAGCAGTTACTCGAGGGTTAGCGGGGCAACCTACGAGCAGTACTTC. Encoded protein: CASSYSRVSGATYEQYF.

This sequence joins TRBV5-5 and TRBJ1-3; tentatively, D is TRBD1 (5 bases). Looked up from germline, CDR1 is SGHKS and CDR2 is YYEKEE (reference sequence). Trimming took 1 base from V and 3 from J, leaving 8 bases between them. The CDR3 runs 14 residues. For the CDR3, the DNA is TGTGCCAGCAGCTTGATGACAGATGGAAACACCATATATTTT. This encodes CASSLMTDGNTIYF.

Only a few counts were recorded for this clonotype. This chain links TRBV29-1 with TRBJ1-1; no definite D call. This CDR3 has 11 residues. Trimming stripped 5 bases from V and 7 bases from J, with 11 bases between. The germline V gene encodes CDR1 SQVTM and CDR2 ANQGSEA. In nucleotides, the CDR3 is TGCAGCGTTTTCGGTTCCTATGAAGCTTTCTTT. It yields the protein CSVFGSYEAFF. Variable domain in full (rest from reference TRBV29-1 and TRBJ1-1): SAVISQKPSRDICQRGTSLTIQCQVDSQVTMMFWYRQQPGQSLTLIATANQGSEATYESGFVIDKFPISRPNLTFSTLTVSNMSPEDSSIYLCSVFGSYEAFFGQGTRLTVV.

This clonotype occurred many times. The V and J genes are TRBV13 and TRBJ2-7; TRBD1 is a possible D gene (7 bases). The CDR3 covers 16 residues. Trimming removed 5 bases at V and 5 bases at J, with 22 bases between. Germline-derived CDR1 and CDR2 are PRHDT and FYEKMQ (reference sequence). CDR3 DNA sequence: TGTGCCAGCAGCCAATTCGGCAGGGGGGCGCAGGACGAGCAGTACTTC. This translates into CASSQFGRGAQDEQYF.

This rearrangement joins TRBV3-1 to TRBJ2-7, with 9 bases lining up with TRBD2. From germline, CDR1 is LGHDT and CDR2 YNNKEL (reference sequence). There are 16 residues in the CDR3. After removal of 2 bases from V and 5 bases from J, the junction contained 10 bases not matched to a gene. The CDR3 region has the DNA TGTGCCAGCAGCCAATCAGGGGGTAGCGGGAGTCACGAGCAGTACTTC. This codes for CASSQSGGSGSHEQYF.

This sequence joins TRBV7-6 and TRBJ1-1, with unresolved D. Germline V CDR1 and CDR2: SGHVS, FNYEAQ. This CDR3 has 14 residues. V was clipped by 1 base and J by 2 bases, with 8 bases between them. The CDR3 sequence is CASSLEIANTEAFF. The CDR3 DNA sequence: TGTGCCAGCAGCTTAGAAATTGCAAACACTGAAGCTTTCTTT.